These 12 T cell receptor beta chains originate from one sample sequenced in a study of radiation and T cells in renal cell carcinoma. Time point defined: blood 4 weeks post-SBRT, at nephrectomy. The treatment is: 15 Gy SBRT to primary tumor, nephrectomy 4 weeks later. TCRdb's table, derived via immunoSEQ multiplex PCR, lists solely in-frame clones and lacks some. The sample lists roughly 100,000 clones, approximately 80% occurring once. Sequencing used blood, obtained from a patient whose treatment included radiotherapy and nephrectomy. These receptors were obtained from a man aged 60-69 years with renal cell carcinoma.

This clone appeared once. V usage is TRBV29-1 and J usage is TRBJ2-1; 7 bases are a match to TRBD1. Germline CDR1 is SQVTM and CDR2 is ANQGSEA. Losses at the gene ends were 4 bases for V and 10 bases for J; bases not matched to a gene: 10. The CDR3 totals 13 residues. The CDR3 spells CSVAEKGAGEQFF. CDR3 DNA sequence: TGCAGCGTTGCCGAGAAGGGGGCTGGGGAGCAGTTCTTC.

V is TRBV5-1 and J is TRBJ1-1, with D possibly matching TRBD1 (5 bases). CDR1 is SGHRS and CDR2 is YFSETQ in the germline V gene. The CDR3 extends over 14 amino acids. V gave up 3 bases and J gave up 6 bases, with 15 bases separating them. This chain's CDR3 is CASSSGRDFPEAFF. CDR3 bases: TGCGCCAGCAGCTCCGGTAGGGACTTCCCTGAAGCTTTCTTT.

The chain is built from TRBV9 and TRBJ2-7; 7 bases are a match to TRBD1. V shed 0 bases, J shed 5 bases, and the junction held 8 bases outside the gene matches. Germline assignment: CDR1 SGDLS and CDR2 YYNGEE. This CDR3 spans 15 amino acids. The CDR3 DNA reads as TGTGCCAGCAGCGTAGGACAGGGAAAGTCCCACGAGCAGTACTTC. Protein: CASSVGQGKSHEQYF.

The chain employs TRBV11-2 and TRBJ1-1; no firm D call. V was clipped by 1 base and J by 1 base, with 4 bases between them. Germline CDR1 is SGHAT and CDR2 is FQNNGV. CDR3 length: 13 amino acids. The CDR3, as DNA: TGTGCCAGCAGCTTAGTGGGGAACACTGAAGCTTTCTTT. Its translation: CASSLVGNTEAFF.

The gene calls are TRBV6-6 and TRBJ2-7, with D perhaps matching TRBD1 (5 bases). The V end lost 4 bases, the J end lost 5 bases, and 9 bases lay between the germline ends. Germline V gene sequence: CDR1 MNHNY, CDR2 SVGAGI (reference sequence). The CDR3 spans 12 residues. DNA of the CDR3: TGTGCCAGCAGTTTCCCAGGGAACGAGCAGTACTTC. This codes for CASSFPGNEQYF.

The table lists this clone with a count of one. The V call is TRBV5-1, the J call TRBJ2-4, with D perhaps assigned TRBD1 or TRBD2 (5 bases each). Trimming pared 4 bases from V and 3 bases from J, leaving 11 bases between. The CDR3 totals 14 residues. Germline values: CDR1 SGHRS, CDR2 YFSETQ. CDR3 in DNA: TGCGCCAGCAGCCCCCGGGACGGCAAAAACATTCAGTACTTC. Amino acids: CASSPRDGKNIQYF.

The chain links TRBV4-1 to TRBJ2-2; 7 bases line up with TRBD2. V shed 3 bases, J shed 5 bases, and the junction held 9 bases outside the gene matches. The CDR3 is 16 amino acids. Germline lookup yields CDR1 MGHRA and CDR2 YSYEKL. CDR3 nucleotides: TGCGCCAGCAGCCAGTTGACGGGAGGAGGGACCGGGGAGCTGTTTTTT. This gives the protein CASSQLTGGGTGELFF.

The V gene is TRBV4-1, the J gene TRBJ2-3, with TRBD2 matching 10 bases. The germline V gene has CDR1 MGHRA and CDR2 YSYEKL. V gave up 0 bases and J gave up 3 bases; unmatched junction bases: 6. The CDR3 has 17 amino acids. In DNA, the CDR3 is TGCGCCAGCAGCCAAGAGGGCTGGGGACTAGCGACAGATACGCAGTATTTT. Translated: CASSQEGWGLATDTQYF.

V gene TRBV4-1 combines with J gene TRBJ2-7; D is unclear. There are 11 residues in the CDR3. Trimming removed 1 base at V and 6 bases at J, with 4 bases between. Germline CDR1 reads MGHRA; CDR2 reads YSYEKL. The chain's CDR3 is CASSQVFEQYF. The CDR3 DNA follows: TGCGCCAGCAGCCAAGTCTTCGAGCAGTACTTC.

The DNA for the CDR3 is TGTGCCAGCAGTAGGCGGGGGGAGGTGGCTTTCTTT. Translated, it gives CASSRRGEVAFF. V is TRBV27 and J is TRBJ1-1; weak D call: TRBD1 (5 bases). Trimming cost V 5 bases and J 11 bases, with 15 bases left between them. Germline V gene sequence: CDR1 MNHEY, CDR2 SMNVEV (reference sequence). The CDR3 contains 12 residues.

Here the CDR3 reads CASGRQVTGELFF. CDR3 nucleotide sequence: TGTGCCAGCGGAAGACAGGTTACCGGGGAGCTGTTTTTT. The chain uses TRBV19 and TRBJ2-2, with D maybe TRBD1 (6 bases). CDR3 length equals 13 residues. Trimming removed 9 bases from V and 5 bases from J, with 13 bases in between. Germline V gene lookup returns CDR1 LNHDA and CDR2 SQIVND (reference sequence).

The chain joins TRBV29-1 to TRBJ2-3, with TRBD1 matching 10 bases. CDR3 length equals 14 residues. Germline V gene lookup returns CDR1 SQVTM and CDR2 ANQGSEA. After removal of 6 bases from V and 3 bases from J, the junction contained 6 bases not matched to a gene. CDR3 DNA sequence: TGCAGCGTCTTGGGGACAGGGGTTACAGATACGCAGTATTTT. Its translation is CSVLGTGVTDTQYF.